The present T cell receptor (beta chain) was sequenced within a study of T cells in narcolepsy. Background on the study: Patients with NT1 or NT2 and healthy control donors were enrolled.

The method was immunoSEQ multiplex PCR; TCRdb's version includes in-frame clones alone and lacks a portion of them. Among 15,000 to 20,000 clones listed, 86% were seen once. Regarding the study as a whole: No autoreactive T cell clone sequences appeared in some memory CD4+ repertoires. HCRT-specific and TRIB2-specific autoreactive clonotypes appeared among same-patient CSF and blood CD4+ clonotypes.

The V end lost 4 bases, the J end lost 0 bases, and 14 bases lay between the germline ends. CDR3 length: 15 residues. The germline CDR1 and CDR2 sequences are SGHNT and YYREEE (reference sequence). With respect to this clone: Its specificity is not known.

The material sequenced was memory (CD45RA-) CD4+ T cells from blood. The sequence came from a human donor in good health. J is TRBJ2-7 and V is TRBV5-4; D possibly corresponds to TRBD2 (7 bases). Here the CDR3 DNA reads TGTGCCAGCAGCACCAGAGGGGGGGCCTCCTACGAGCAGTACTTC. Encoded protein: CASSTRGGASYEQYF.